This T cell receptor beta chain was observed in a study of CD8 T cells in Susac syndrome. Turning to the study itself: Patients with Susac syndrome were therapy-naive, on corticosteroids, or on intravenous immunoglobulin alone at the time that blood was drawn. Study conclusions and caveats: Peak Susac CD8+ clonal expansion was seen in TEMRA cells and active patients.

Germline V lookup: CDR1 SEHNR, CDR2 FQNEAQ (reference sequence). There are 13 residues in the CDR3. The V gene lost 6 bases and the J gene lost 8 bases, with 16 bases spanning the gap. Both CD4+ and CD8+ T cells were negatively isolated, and TEMRA cells underwent FACS enrichment. Worth noting for this clonotype: Its antigen is unknown.

Random hexamers served to reverse transcribe roughly 0.5 to 1 ug RNA. The amplification used immunoSEQ multiplex PCR on TCR beta CDR3; it spanned 54 Vbeta and 13 Jbeta. TCRdb itself ran the immunoSEQ multiplex PCR reads through MiXCR, one entry per CDR3 protein. The table shows tens of thousands of distinct CDR3 sequences, with approximately 96% occurring only once. V usage is TRBV7-9 and J usage is TRBJ1-2, with D possibly being TRBD1 (5 bases). Sequenced: CD8+ T cells from PBMCs. This clonotype originated in a human donor with Susac syndrome. CDR3 region: CASSQGSVRGYTF. The CDR3 DNA reads as TGTGCCAGCAGTCAGGGCTCCGTGAGGGGCTACACCTTC.